These 27 T cell receptor beta chains originate from one sample sequenced in a study of cytomegalovirus exposure and HLA in healthy donors. PCR amplification relied on 60 Vbeta primers (plus 13 Jbeta primers). The method was immunoSEQ multiplex PCR; TCRdb's version includes in-frame clones alone and lacks a portion of them. The data contain over 100,000 clones, around four fifths of them seen just once; the ten biggest clones take up 1.5%. Sequencing was done on a sample of PBMCs. The receptors were sampled from a man aged 35-49 years in good health and CMV-seronegative.

This chain uses TRBV5-6 with TRBJ1-1, with 8 bases matching TRBD1. In germline, CDR1 is SGHDT, CDR2 YYEEEE. This CDR3 has 15 amino acids. V was pared by 0 bases and J by 1 base, with 2 bases of the junction left unmatched. For the CDR3, the DNA is TGTGCCAGCAGCTTGGTCACAGGGGGGAACACTGAAGCTTTCTTT. Translation gives CASSLVTGGNTEAFF. Drawing the rest from reference TRBV5-6 and TRBJ1-1, the complete variable domain is DAGVTQSPTHLIKTRGQQVTLRCSPKSGHDTVSWYQQALGQGPQFIFQYYEEEERQRGNFPDRFSGHQFPNYSSELNVNALLLGDSALYLCASSLVTGGNTEAFFGQGTRLTVV.

This chain links TRBV28 with TRBJ2-7; 8 nucleotides agree with TRBD1. Germline CDR1 is MDHEN and CDR2 is SYDVKM. The CDR3 runs 14 residues. V trimming: 3 bases; J trimming: 4 bases; junction bases outside the gene matches: 5. CDR3 in DNA: TGTGCCAGCAGTTTGGGGGGACAGGTATACGAGCAGTACTTC. Translating it yields CASSLGGQVYEQYF.

The J gene is TRBJ1-5, the V gene TRBV19, with 7 bases identical to TRBD1. The CDR3 consists of 20 residues. Germline V gene data show CDR1 as LNHDA and CDR2 as SQIVND (reference sequence). The ends lost 7 bases at V and 2 bases at J; junction bases unmatched: 23. CDR3 DNA: TGTGCCAGTACCATCCGGATCGACGACACAGGGGTGCGGGGCAATCAGCCCCAGCATTTT. Protein: CASTIRIDDTGVRGNQPQHF.

CDR3 amino acids: CASSVGMESRYEQYF. Here the CDR3 DNA reads TGTGCCAGCAGCGTAGGCATGGAGAGCAGATACGAGCAGTACTTC. J is TRBJ2-7 and V is TRBV9; D gene ambiguous. CDR1 is SGDLS, CDR2 YYNGEE, per germline. The CDR3 loop spans 15 amino acids. Trimming pared 0 bases from V and 4 bases from J, leaving 14 bases between.

This clone was counted only a few times. The chain joins TRBV5-1 to TRBJ2-7, with 7 bases fitting TRBD2. Looked up from germline, CDR1 is SGHRS and CDR2 is YFSETQ. V dropped 3 bases and J dropped 0; count of bases not matched to a gene: 3. This CDR3 is built from 14 residues. The CDR3 loop is CASSWTGGSYEQYF. DNA for the CDR3: TGCGCCAGCAGCTGGACGGGGGGCTCCTACGAGCAGTACTTC.

The chain couples TRBV4-3 to TRBJ2-1; D may be TRBD2 (5 bases). Germline V gives CDR1 LGHNA, CDR2 YSLEER. This CDR3 comprises 13 residues. Deletions cut 1 base from V and 12 bases from J, with 13 bases between. The DNA for the CDR3 is TGCGCCAGCAGCCAAGTAGGATCCGGGGTGCAGTTCTTC. Amino acid sequence: CASSQVGSGVQFF.

This chain connects TRBV18 to TRBJ2-3, with 11 positions matching TRBD2. V trimming: 6 bases; J trimming: 1 base; junction bases outside the gene matches: 3. The CDR3 runs to 15 residues. Germline V gene lookup returns CDR1 KGHSH and CDR2 LQKENI. CDR3 DNA sequence: TGTGCCAGCTCTCCGACTAGCGGGGGCACAGATACGCAGTATTTT. As protein: CASSPTSGGTDTQYF.

This clone has more than one count but fewer than ten. The chain has TRBV7-2 and TRBJ1-1, with TRBD1 as a possible D gene (5 bases). Germline V gives CDR1 SGHTA, CDR2 FQGNSA. V lost 5 bases to trimming and J lost 4 bases, with 11 bases between them. This CDR3 has 13 residues. CDR3 nucleotide sequence: TGTGCCAGCAGCCCTCAGGGAATCACTGAAGCTTTCTTT. Its protein is CASSPQGITEAFF.

The rearrangement uses TRBV25-1 and TRBJ2-3; 13 bases match TRBD2. CDR3 length: 17 residues. V lost 5 bases to trimming and J lost 2 bases; unmatched junction nucleotides: 7. Per the germline V gene, CDR1 is MGHDK and CDR2 is SYGVNS. The CDR3 region is CASSTYGLAGVTDTQYF. In nucleotides, the CDR3 is TGTGCCAGCAGTACCTACGGACTAGCGGGGGTCACAGATACGCAGTATTTT. Full variable domain (missing parts from reference TRBV25-1 and TRBJ2-3): EADIYQTPRYLVIGTGKKITLECSQTMGHDKMYWYQQDPGMELHLIHYSYGVNSTEKGDLSSESTVSRIRTEHFPLTLESARPSHTSQYLCASSTYGLAGVTDTQYFGPGTRLTVL.

The chain is built from TRBV11-2 and TRBJ2-3; possible D gene TRBD1, 5 bases. The germline CDR1 and CDR2 sequences are SGHAT and FQNNGV. V lost 5 bases to trimming and J lost 6 bases, with 18 bases between them. The CDR3 covers 15 residues. CDR3 DNA: TGTGCCAGCAGCCTGCAGGGTGAGAGATTTGATACGCAGTATTTT. This codes for CASSLQGERFDTQYF.

The chain combines TRBV6-1 with TRBJ1-1; 7 bases are shared with TRBD1. Germline assignment: CDR1 MNHNS and CDR2 SASEGT. J gave up 0 bases and V 4 bases, and 5 bases lay outside the gene matches. This CDR3 spans 15 amino acids. In DNA, the CDR3 is TGTGCCAGCAGTGGGAGGGGGCGTATGAACACTGAAGCTTTCTTT. Translation: CASSGRGRMNTEAFF.

For the CDR3, the DNA is TGTGCCAGTCTTCCGCGGACAGGGGTAGTCACAGATACGCAGTATTTT. The encoded protein is CASLPRTGVVTDTQYF. V is TRBV19 and J is TRBJ2-3; 9 bases line up with TRBD1. Germline trimming cut 8 bases from V and 2 bases from J; bases unmatched to any gene: 11. Germline CDR1 LNHDA, CDR2 SQIVND (reference sequence). The CDR3 totals 16 residues.

The chain couples TRBV27 to TRBJ1-3, with D perhaps TRBD1 (5 bases). Trimming stripped 2 bases from V and 2 bases from J, with 10 bases between. Germline V gene lookup returns CDR1 MNHEY and CDR2 SMNVEV (reference sequence). The CDR3 consists of 15 residues. Here the CDR3 DNA reads TGTGCCAGCAGTTTAAGAGCGGGGCCTGGAAACACCATATATTTT. Encoded protein: CASSLRAGPGNTIYF.

This chain connects TRBV21-1 to TRBJ2-1; TRBD2, as called in the table, went unchecked against the DNA. TRBV21-1 constitutes a pseudogene. The CDR3 runs 13 residues. CDR3 sequence reads: CASSYHRGNEQFF. Written as DNA, the CDR3 is TGTGCCAGCAGTTACCATCGGGGCAATGAGCAGTTCTTC.

A few counts support this clone. This rearrangement joins TRBV10-3 to TRBJ1-2; a possible D gene is TRBD1 (6 bases). The V end lost 10 bases, the J end lost 8 bases, and 17 bases lay between the germline ends. This CDR3 is built from 12 residues. Per germline, CDR1 ENHRY and CDR2 SYGVKD. The CDR3 here is CATNGGAWGYTF. CDR3 sequence (DNA): TGTGCCACCAACGGGGGGGCATGGGGCTACACCTTC.

The genes are TRBV6-5 and TRBJ1-4; TRBD1 might be the D (5 bases). Germline lookup yields CDR1 MNHEY and CDR2 SVGAGI. The CDR3 has 15 residues. V was pared by 10 bases and J by 0 bases, with 15 bases between. The DNA of the CDR3 is TGTGCCACCAAGGCGACAGCTGCAACTAATGAAAAACTGTTTTTT. This gives the protein CATKATAATNEKLFF.

This clone was recorded once. The rearrangement links TRBV11-3 to TRBJ2-5; TRBD2 matches 7 bases. The length of the CDR3 is 15 residues. Germline V gene data show CDR1 as SGHNT and CDR2 as YENEEA. V shed 5 bases, J shed 3 bases, and the junction held 9 bases outside the gene matches. The CDR3 DNA follows: TGTGCCAGCAGCGTTGGACTAGTGGGGAAAGAGACCCAGTACTTC. It codes for CASSVGLVGKETQYF.

The chain couples TRBV19 to TRBJ1-2, with D tentatively TRBD1 (6 bases). The CDR3 spans 15 residues. V was cut by 4 bases and J by 1 base, with 13 bases left in between. From germline, CDR1 is LNHDA and CDR2 SQIVND (reference sequence). In nucleotides, the CDR3 is TGTGCCAGTAGTAACTCAGGGGTGCTTAACTATGGCTACACCTTC. This gives the protein CASSNSGVLNYGYTF.

The V and J genes are TRBV19 and TRBJ2-2, with TRBD2 identical over 16 bases. The length of the CDR3 is 18 residues. Germline lookup yields CDR1 LNHDA and CDR2 SQIVND (reference sequence). V trimming: 3 bases; J trimming: 5 bases; junction bases outside the gene matches: 6. CDR3 coding DNA: TGTGCCAGTAGTATGGAATGGGGACTAGCGGGAGGGACCGGGGAGCTGTTTTTT. Amino acids: CASSMEWGLAGGTGELFF.

The gene calls are TRBV5-5 and TRBJ1-2; maybe TRBD1 (6 bases). The V gene lost 5 bases and the J gene lost 2 bases, with 10 bases spanning the gap. The CDR3 is 13 amino acids. Germline lookup yields CDR1 SGHKS and CDR2 YYEKEE (reference sequence). The CDR3 DNA follows: TGTGCCAGCAGTCAAAGGGGGAACTATGGCTACACCTTC. Amino acids: CASSQRGNYGYTF.

The chain joins TRBV10-3 to TRBJ1-6; 7 positions agree with TRBD1. V dropped 6 bases and J dropped 8; count of bases not matched to a gene: 4. This CDR3 has 13 amino acids. The germline V gene encodes CDR1 ENHRY and CDR2 SYGVKD. In DNA form, the CDR3 reads TGTGCCATCAGGACAGGGTTTGATTCACCCCTCCACTTT. The encoded protein is CAIRTGFDSPLHF.

This clone was observed a few times. The genes are TRBV16 and TRBJ2-6; tentatively, D is TRBD1 (6 bases). There are 19 residues in the CDR3. The germline gives CDR1 KGHSY, CDR2 FQNENV. Trimming removed 4 bases from V and 0 bases from J, with 19 bases in between. The CDR3 sequence is CASSPAGIGGYSGANVLTF. CDR3 bases: TGTGCCAGCAGCCCGGCGGGTATAGGGGGATACTCTGGGGCCAACGTCCTGACTTTC.

This clone was recorded once. The chain recombines TRBV5-1 with TRBJ2-3, with D possibly TRBD1 on 6 matching bases. Germline CDR1 SGHRS, CDR2 YFSETQ. Trimming cost V 3 bases and J 0 bases, with 17 bases left between them. The CDR3 is made up of 17 amino acids. The CDR3 nucleotides are TGCGCCAGCAGCTGGACAGACTCAACCCCTAGCACAGATACGCAGTATTTT. Amino acids: CASSWTDSTPSTDTQYF.

V and J are TRBV5-1 and TRBJ1-2; possible D gene TRBD1, 6 bases. V was clipped by 4 bases and J by 5 bases, with 12 bases between them. CDR3 length: 13 residues. Germline V gene sequence: CDR1 SGHRS, CDR2 YFSETQ. The CDR3 loop is CASSQGQIYGYTF. In DNA, the CDR3 is TGCGCCAGCAGCCAGGGACAAATTTATGGCTACACCTTC.

The chain is built from TRBV2 and TRBJ2-7; TRBD2 matches 7 bases. This CDR3 has 15 amino acids. Germline trimming cut 2 bases from V and 2 bases from J; bases unmatched to any gene: 6. The germline V gene encodes CDR1 SNHLY and CDR2 FYNNEI. The CDR3 DNA is TGTGCCAGCAGTGAACCGACTCGGGGGGCCTACGAGCAGTACTTC. The encoded protein is CASSEPTRGAYEQYF. The full variable domain, rest sourced from reference TRBV2 and TRBJ2-7, is EPEVTQTPSHQVTQMGQEVILRCVPISNHLYFYWYRQILGQKVEFLVSFYNNEISEKSEIFDDQFSVERPDGSNFTLKIRSTKLEDSAMYFCASSEPTRGAYEQYFGPGTRLTVT.

V usage is TRBV5-5 and J usage is TRBJ1-4, with D unclear. This CDR3 has 12 residues. Germline CDR1 is SGHKS and CDR2 is YYEKEE (reference sequence). The V and J ends lost 6 bases and 5 bases respectively, with 8 bases between them. The CDR3 bases are TGTGCCAGCAACAGCGGGAATGAAAAACTGTTTTTT. It yields the protein CASNSGNEKLFF. Variable domain in full (rest from reference TRBV5-5 and TRBJ1-4): DAGVTQSPTHLIKTRGQQVTLRCSPISGHKSVSWYQQVLGQGPQFIFQYYEKEERGRGNFPDRFSARQFPNYSSELNVNALLLGDSALYLCASNSGNEKLFFGSGTQLSVL.

The chain is built from TRBV7-2 and TRBJ2-1, with 10 bases matching TRBD1. This CDR3 has 15 residues. From germline, CDR1 is SGHTA and CDR2 FQGNSA. V trimming: 1 base; J trimming: 7 bases; junction bases outside the gene matches: 4. Here the CDR3 reads CASSLVGTGVNEQFF. In DNA form, the CDR3 reads TGTGCCAGCAGCTTAGTAGGGACAGGGGTTAATGAGCAGTTCTTC.